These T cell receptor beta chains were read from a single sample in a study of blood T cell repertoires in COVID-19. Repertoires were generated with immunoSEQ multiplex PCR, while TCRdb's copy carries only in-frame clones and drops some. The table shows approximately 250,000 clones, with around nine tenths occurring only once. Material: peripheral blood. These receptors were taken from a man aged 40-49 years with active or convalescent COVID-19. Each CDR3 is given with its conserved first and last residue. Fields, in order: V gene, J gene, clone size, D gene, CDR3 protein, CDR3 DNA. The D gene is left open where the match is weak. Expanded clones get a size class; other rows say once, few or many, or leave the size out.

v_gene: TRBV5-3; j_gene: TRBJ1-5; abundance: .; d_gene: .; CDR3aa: CARSSTRDCNQPQHF; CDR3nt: TGTGCCAGAAGCAGCACCCGGGATTGCAATCAGCCCCAGCATTTT
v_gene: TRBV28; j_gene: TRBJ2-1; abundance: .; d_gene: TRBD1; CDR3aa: CASSVGTGDGEQFF; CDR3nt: TGTGCCAGCAGTGTCGGGACAGGGGACGGTGAGCAGTTCTTC
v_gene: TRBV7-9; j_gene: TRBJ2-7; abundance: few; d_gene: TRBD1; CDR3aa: CASSSTGGSYEQYF; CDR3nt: TGTGCCAGCAGCTCTACAGGGGGGAGCTACGAGCAGTACTTC
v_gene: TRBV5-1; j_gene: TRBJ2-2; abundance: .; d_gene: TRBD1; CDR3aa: CASSPQPGQGNTGELFF; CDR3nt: TGCGCCAGCAGCCCTCAGCCGGGACAGGGGAACACCGGGGAGCTGTTTTTT
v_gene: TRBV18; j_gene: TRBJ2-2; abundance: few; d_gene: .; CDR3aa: CASSPPSTGELFF; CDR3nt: TGTGCCAGCTCACCTCCTAGCACCGGGGAGCTGTTTTTT
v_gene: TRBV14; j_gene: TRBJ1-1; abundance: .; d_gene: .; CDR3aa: CASSKDRGNTEAFF; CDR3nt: TGTGCCAGCAGCAAGGACAGAGGGAACACTGAAGCTTTCTTT
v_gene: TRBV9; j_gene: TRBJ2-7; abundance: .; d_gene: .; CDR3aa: CASSVDGSTDEQYF; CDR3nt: TGTGCCAGCAGCGTAGATGGCAGTACAGACGAGCAGTACTTC
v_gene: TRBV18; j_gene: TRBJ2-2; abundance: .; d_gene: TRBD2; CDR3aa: CASSPVSGRAAGELFF; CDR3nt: TGTGCCAGCTCACCCGTCAGCGGGAGGGCCGCCGGGGAGCTGTTTTTT
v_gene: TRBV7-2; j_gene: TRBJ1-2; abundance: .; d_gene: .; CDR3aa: CASSPTPGGLNGYTF; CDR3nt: TGTGCCAGCAGCCCCACCCCCGGGGGGCTGAATGGCTACACCTTC
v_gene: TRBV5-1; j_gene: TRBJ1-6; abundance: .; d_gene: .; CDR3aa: CASSLWQGEALHF; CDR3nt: TGCGCCAGCAGCTTGTGGCAGGGTGAAGCCCTCCACTTT
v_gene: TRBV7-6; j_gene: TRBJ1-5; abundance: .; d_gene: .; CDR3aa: CASTPWRDQPQHF; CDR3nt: TGTGCCAGCACCCCTTGGCGGGATCAGCCCCAGCATTTT
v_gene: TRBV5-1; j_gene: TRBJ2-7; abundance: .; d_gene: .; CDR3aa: CASRPQLSYEQYF; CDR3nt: TGCGCCAGCAGGCCACAGCTCTCCTACGAGCAGTACTTC
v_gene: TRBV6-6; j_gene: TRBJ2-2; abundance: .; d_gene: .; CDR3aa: CASIGETGELFF; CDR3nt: TGTGCCAGCATCGGGGAAACCGGGGAGCTGTTTTTT
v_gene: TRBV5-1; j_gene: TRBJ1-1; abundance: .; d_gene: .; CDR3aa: CASTAGGTTEAFF; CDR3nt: TGCGCCAGTACCGCGGGGGGGACCACTGAAGCTTTCTTT
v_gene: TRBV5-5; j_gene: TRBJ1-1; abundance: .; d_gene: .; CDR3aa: CASSFLPGSDTEAFF; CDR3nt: TGTGCCAGCAGCTTCCTACCGGGGTCGGACACTGAAGCTTTCTTT
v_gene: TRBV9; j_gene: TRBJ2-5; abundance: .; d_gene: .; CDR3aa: CASSVAQQETQYF; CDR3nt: TGTGCCAGCAGCGTAGCGCAGCAAGAGACCCAGTACTTC
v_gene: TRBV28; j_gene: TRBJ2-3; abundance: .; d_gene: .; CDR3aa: CASRSGSTDTQYF; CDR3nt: TGTGCCAGCAGGAGCGGTAGCACAGATACGCAGTATTTT
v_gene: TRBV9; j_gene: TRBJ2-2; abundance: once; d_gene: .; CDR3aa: CASSVSSMNTGELFF; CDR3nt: TGTGCCAGCAGCGTATCTAGCATGAACACCGGGGAGCTGTTTTTT
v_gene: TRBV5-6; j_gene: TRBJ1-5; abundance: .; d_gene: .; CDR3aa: CASRKQGGQPQHF; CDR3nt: TGTGCCAGCAGGAAACAGGGCGGTCAGCCCCAGCATTTT
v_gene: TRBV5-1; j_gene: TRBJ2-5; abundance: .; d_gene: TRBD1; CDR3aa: CASSRDRRETQYF; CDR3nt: TGCGCCAGCAGCAGGGACAGGAGGGAGACCCAGTACTTC
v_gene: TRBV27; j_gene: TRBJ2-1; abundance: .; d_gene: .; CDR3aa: CASVKSWTRRWDEQFF; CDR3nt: TGTGCCAGCGTAAAGTCGTGGACACGGCGATGGGATGAGCAGTTCTTC
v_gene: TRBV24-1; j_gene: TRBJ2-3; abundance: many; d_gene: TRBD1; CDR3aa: CATSDPTGHTDTQYF; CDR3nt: TGTGCCACCAGTGACCCGACAGGGCACACAGATACGCAGTATTTT
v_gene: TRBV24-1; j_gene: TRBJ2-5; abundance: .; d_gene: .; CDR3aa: CATSDLPSGEVQETQYF; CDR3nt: TGTGCCACCAGTGATCTCCCATCGGGGGAAGTCCAAGAGACCCAGTACTTC
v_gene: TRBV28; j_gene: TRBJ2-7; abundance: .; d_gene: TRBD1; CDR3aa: CASRGQGFYEQYF; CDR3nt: TGTGCCAGCCGGGGACAGGGATTCTACGAGCAGTACTTC